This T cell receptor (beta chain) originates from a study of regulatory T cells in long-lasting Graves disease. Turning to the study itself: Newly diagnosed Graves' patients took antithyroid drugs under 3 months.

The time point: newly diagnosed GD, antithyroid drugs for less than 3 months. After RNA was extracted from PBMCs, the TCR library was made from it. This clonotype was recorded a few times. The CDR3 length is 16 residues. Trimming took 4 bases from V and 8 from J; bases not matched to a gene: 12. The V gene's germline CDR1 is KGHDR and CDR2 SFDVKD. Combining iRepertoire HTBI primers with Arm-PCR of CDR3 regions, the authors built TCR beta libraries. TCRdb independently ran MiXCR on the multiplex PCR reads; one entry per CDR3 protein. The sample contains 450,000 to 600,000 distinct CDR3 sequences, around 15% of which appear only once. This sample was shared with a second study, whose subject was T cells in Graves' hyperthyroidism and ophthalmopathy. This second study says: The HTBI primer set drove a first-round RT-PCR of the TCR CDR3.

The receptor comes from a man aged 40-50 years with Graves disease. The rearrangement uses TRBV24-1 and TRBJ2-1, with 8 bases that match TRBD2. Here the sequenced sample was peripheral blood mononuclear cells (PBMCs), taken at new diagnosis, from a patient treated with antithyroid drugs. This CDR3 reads CATSDPSSGSIYEQFF. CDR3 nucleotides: TGTGCCACCAGTGACCCCTCCAGCGGGAGCATCTATGAGCAGTTCTTC.